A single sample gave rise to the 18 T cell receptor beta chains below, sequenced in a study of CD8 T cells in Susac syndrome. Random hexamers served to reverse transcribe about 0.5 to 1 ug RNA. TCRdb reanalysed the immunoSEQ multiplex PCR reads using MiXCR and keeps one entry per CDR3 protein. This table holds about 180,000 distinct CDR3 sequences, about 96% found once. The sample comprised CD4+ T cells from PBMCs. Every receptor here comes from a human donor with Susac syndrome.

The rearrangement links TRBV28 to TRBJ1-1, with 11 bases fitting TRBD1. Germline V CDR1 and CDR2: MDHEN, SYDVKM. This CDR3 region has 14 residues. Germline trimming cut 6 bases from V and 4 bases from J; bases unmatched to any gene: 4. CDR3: CASRSGQGVTEAFF. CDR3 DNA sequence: TGTGCCAGCAGGTCGGGACAGGGGGTCACTGAAGCTTTCTTT.

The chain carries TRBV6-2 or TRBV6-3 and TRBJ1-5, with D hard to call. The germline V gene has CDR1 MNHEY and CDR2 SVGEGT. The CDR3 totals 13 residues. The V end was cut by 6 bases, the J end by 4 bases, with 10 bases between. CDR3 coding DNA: TGTGCCAGCAGGCCACCCAAAAATCAGCCCCAGCATTTT. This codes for CASRPPKNQPQHF.

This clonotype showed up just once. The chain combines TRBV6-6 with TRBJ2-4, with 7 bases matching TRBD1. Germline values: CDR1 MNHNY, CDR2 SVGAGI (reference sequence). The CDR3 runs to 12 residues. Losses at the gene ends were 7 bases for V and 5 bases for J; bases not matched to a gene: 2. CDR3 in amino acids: CASNGQENIQYF. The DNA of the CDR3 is TGTGCCAGCAACGGACAGGAAAACATTCAGTACTTC.

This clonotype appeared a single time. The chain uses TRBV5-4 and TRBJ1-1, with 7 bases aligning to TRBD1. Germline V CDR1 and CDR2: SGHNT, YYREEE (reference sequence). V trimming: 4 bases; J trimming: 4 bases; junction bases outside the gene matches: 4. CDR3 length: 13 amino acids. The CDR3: CASSQQGTTEAFF. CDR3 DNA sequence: TGTGCCAGCAGCCAACAGGGGACCACTGAAGCTTTCTTT. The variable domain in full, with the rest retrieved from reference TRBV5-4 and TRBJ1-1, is ETGVTQSPTHLIKTRGQQVTLRCSSQSGHNTVSWYQQALGQGPQFIFQYYREEENGRGNFPPRFSGLQFPNYSSELNVNALELDDSALYLCASSQQGTTEAFFGQGTRLTVV.

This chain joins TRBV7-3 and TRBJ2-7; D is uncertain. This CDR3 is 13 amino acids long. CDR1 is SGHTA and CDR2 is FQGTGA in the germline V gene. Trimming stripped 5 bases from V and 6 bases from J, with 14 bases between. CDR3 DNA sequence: TGTGCCAGCAGCCCCTCAGGTCCCGGCGAGCAGTACTTC. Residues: CASSPSGPGEQYF.

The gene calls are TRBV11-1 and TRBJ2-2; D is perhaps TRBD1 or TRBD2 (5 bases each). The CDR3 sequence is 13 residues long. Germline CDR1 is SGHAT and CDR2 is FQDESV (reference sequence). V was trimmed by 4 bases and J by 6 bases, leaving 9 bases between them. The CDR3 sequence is CASSSRGSGELFF. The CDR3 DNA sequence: TGTGCCAGCAGCTCGAGGGGTTCCGGGGAGCTGTTTTTT.

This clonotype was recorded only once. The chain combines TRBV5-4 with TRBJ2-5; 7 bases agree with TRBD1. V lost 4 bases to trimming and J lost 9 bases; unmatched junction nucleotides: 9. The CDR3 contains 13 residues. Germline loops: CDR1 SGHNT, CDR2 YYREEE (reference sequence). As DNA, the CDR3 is TGTGCCAGCAGCCCGGGACAGCTAGGGGCCCAGTACTTC. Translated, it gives CASSPGQLGAQYF.

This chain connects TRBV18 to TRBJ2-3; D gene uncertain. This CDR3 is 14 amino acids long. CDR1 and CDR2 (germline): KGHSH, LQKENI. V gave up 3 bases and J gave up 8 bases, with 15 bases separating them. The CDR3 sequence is CASSPTRQAATQYF. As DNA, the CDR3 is TGTGCCAGCTCACCCACTCGTCAAGCCGCTACGCAGTATTTT.

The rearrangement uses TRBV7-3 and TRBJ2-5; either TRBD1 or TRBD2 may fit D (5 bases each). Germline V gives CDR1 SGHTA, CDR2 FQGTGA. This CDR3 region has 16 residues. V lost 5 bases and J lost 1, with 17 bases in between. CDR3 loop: CASSPLGVGFQETQYF. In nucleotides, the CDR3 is TGTGCCAGCAGCCCACTGGGGGTCGGGTTCCAAGAGACCCAGTACTTC.

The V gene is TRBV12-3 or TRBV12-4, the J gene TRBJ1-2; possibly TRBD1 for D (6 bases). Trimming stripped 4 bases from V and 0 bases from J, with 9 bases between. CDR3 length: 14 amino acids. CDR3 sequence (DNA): TGTGCCAGCAGTTACCGGACAGCTAACTATGGCTACACCTTC. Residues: CASSYRTANYGYTF.

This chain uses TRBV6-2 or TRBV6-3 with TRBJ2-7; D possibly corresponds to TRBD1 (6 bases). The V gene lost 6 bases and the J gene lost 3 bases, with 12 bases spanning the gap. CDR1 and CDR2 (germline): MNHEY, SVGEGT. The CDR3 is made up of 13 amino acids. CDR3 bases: TGTGCCAGCAGCAGACAGGTGGGCTACGAGCAGTACGTC. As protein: CASSRQVGYEQYV.

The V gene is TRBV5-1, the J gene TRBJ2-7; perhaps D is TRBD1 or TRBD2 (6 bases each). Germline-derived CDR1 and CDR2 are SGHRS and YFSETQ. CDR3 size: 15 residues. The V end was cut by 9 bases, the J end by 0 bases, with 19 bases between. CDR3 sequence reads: CATKPGAGPSYEQYF. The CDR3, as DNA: TGCGCCACCAAACCGGGGGCGGGACCCTCCTACGAGCAGTACTTC.

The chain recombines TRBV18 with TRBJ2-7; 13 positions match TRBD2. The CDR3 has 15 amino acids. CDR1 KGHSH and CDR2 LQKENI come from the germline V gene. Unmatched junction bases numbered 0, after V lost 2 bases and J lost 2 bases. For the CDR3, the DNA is TGTGCCAGCTCACCAGGACTAGCGGGGGCCTACGAGCAGTACTTC. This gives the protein CASSPGLAGAYEQYF.

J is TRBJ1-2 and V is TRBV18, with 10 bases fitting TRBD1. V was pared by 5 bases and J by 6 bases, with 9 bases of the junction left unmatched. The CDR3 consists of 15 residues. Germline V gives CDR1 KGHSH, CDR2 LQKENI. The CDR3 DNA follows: TGTGCCAGCTCATCAGCGACAGGGGGCGCGGATGGCTACACCTTC. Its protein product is CASSSATGGADGYTF.

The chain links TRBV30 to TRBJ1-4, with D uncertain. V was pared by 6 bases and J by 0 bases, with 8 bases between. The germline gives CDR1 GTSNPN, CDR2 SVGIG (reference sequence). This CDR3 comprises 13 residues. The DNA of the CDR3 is TGTGCCTGCCCGACCGCAACTAATGAAAAACTGTTTTTT. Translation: CACPTATNEKLFF.

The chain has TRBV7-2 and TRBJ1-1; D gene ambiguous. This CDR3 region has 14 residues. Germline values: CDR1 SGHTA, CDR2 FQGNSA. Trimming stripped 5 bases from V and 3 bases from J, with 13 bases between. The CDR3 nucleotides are TGTGCCAGCAGCCCCGAAGGCGGTCACACTGAAGCTTTCTTT. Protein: CASSPEGGHTEAFF. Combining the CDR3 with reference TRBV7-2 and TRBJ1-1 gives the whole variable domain GAGVSQSPSNKVTEKGKDVELRCDPISGHTALYWYRQSLGQGLEFLIYFQGNSAPDKSGLPSDRFSAERTGGSVSTLTIQRTQQEDSAVYLCASSPEGGHTEAFFGQGTRLTVV.

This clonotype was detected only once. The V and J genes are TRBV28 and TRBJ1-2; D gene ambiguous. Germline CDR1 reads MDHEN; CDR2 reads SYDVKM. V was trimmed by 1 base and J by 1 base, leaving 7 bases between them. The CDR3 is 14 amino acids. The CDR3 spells CASSLSVRNYGYTF. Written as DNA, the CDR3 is TGTGCCAGCAGTTTATCAGTTCGTAACTATGGCTACACCTTC.

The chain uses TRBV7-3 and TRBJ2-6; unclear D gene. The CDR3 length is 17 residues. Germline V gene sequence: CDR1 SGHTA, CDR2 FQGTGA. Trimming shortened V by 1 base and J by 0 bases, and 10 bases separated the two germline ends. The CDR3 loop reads CASSLRLLSSGANVLTF. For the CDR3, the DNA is TGTGCCAGCAGCTTAAGATTACTCAGCTCTGGGGCCAACGTCCTGACTTTC.